Each of the 5 T cell receptor beta chains below was sequenced from the same sample in a study of OX40 agonist ivuxolimab in advanced cancers. Using immunoSEQ multiplex PCR, the repertoire was profiled, and TCRdb retains in-frame clones only, with some absent. The sample lists roughly 12,000 clones; about 86% were seen once. Material: CD4+ or CD8+ T cells sorted from blood, obtained in a trial of the OX40 agonist ivuxolimab. These receptors came from an adult with an advanced solid tumor such as melanoma, head and neck, liver or kidney cancer.

The chain carries TRBV28 and TRBJ2-5; D is uncertain. The J call could be wrong; TRBJ2-7 is a better fit for the DNA end. The germline CDR1 and CDR2 sequences are MDHEN and SYDVKM. CDR3 length: 11 amino acids. The CDR3 sequence is CASSPNYEQYF. Here the CDR3 DNA reads TGTGCCAGCAGTCCAAACTACGAGCAGTACTTC.

CDR3 amino acids: CASRFPGTASKGYTF. DNA for the CDR3: TGTGCCAGCAGGTTCCCCGGGACAGCCTCTAAAGGCTACACCTTC. This chain links TRBV6-1 with TRBJ1-2; 7 nucleotides line up with TRBD1. CDR1 and CDR2 (germline): MNHNS, SASEGT. V dropped 6 bases and J dropped 8; count of bases not matched to a gene: 15. This CDR3 contains 15 residues.

This clone was observed a single time. The chain couples TRBV5-4 to TRBJ2-7; D might be TRBD1 (6 bases). This CDR3 has 15 amino acids. CDR1 and CDR2 (germline): SGHNT, YYREEE (reference sequence). V was trimmed by 4 bases and J by 3 bases, leaving 17 bases between them. CDR3 in amino acids: CASSQRQALYYEQYF. The CDR3, as DNA: TGTGCCAGCAGCCAAAGACAGGCCCTTTACTACGAGCAGTACTTC.

The chain couples TRBV9 to TRBJ2-3, with 8 bases lining up with TRBD1. The CDR3 totals 14 residues. V was clipped by 3 bases and J by 2 bases; unmatched bases: 2. Germline CDR1 SGDLS, CDR2 YYNGEE. This CDR3 reads CASSEGQVTDTQYF. DNA of the CDR3: TGTGCCAGCAGCGAGGGACAGGTCACAGATACGCAGTATTTT.

The rearrangement links TRBV7-6 to TRBJ1-3; D is perhaps TRBD1 (5 bases). CDR1 SGHVS and CDR2 FNYEAQ come from the germline V gene. The CDR3 length is 17 residues. V was clipped by 1 base and J by 0 bases, with 13 bases between them. The CDR3 reads CASSLEPSTDSGNTIYF. As DNA, the CDR3 is TGTGCCAGCAGCTTAGAACCATCGACAGACTCTGGAAACACCATATATTTT.